The 14 T cell receptor beta chains reported below all come from one sample, sequenced in a study of T cell clonotyping in hematopoietic cell transplantation. Sequenced by immunoSEQ multiplex PCR; TCRdb stores in-frame clones only, minus some. Of more than 10,000 clones in the sample, around 74% were seen once. The sample consisted of peripheral blood mononuclear cells, taken 180 days after allogeneic stem cell transplant. The source of these receptors is a male patient between 60 and 69 years old who had an allogeneic stem cell transplant from an unrelated donor, so the T cells may come from the graft donor. Some clones in this sample may be carry-over from other donors' samples.

The rearrangement uses TRBV5-1 and TRBJ2-1, with 8 bases matching TRBD2. CDR3 length equals 14 residues. Germline V gene lookup returns CDR1 SGHRS and CDR2 YFSETQ. V lost 2 bases to trimming and J lost 4 bases; unmatched junction nucleotides: 2. CDR3 region: CASSLPSGYNEQFF. The CDR3, as DNA: TGCGCCAGCAGCTTACCTAGCGGGTACAATGAGCAGTTCTTC.

This clone was counted a few times. The chain is built from TRBV2 and TRBJ1-5; maybe TRBD1 (6 bases). V shed 4 bases and J shed 8 bases, with 9 bases lying between them. CDR3 size: 12 residues. Germline CDR1 and CDR2: SNHLY and FYNNEI. The CDR3 protein is CASSGGRKPQHF. In DNA form, the CDR3 reads TGTGCCAGCAGTGGGGGGCGCAAGCCCCAGCATTTT.

The rearrangement joins TRBV5-1 to TRBJ2-1; perhaps TRBD2 as D (5 bases). The CDR3 runs 14 residues. Between the trimmed V and J ends, which lost 0 bases and 8 bases, there was a span of 12 bases. Germline V gene sequence: CDR1 SGHRS, CDR2 YFSETQ. The CDR3 DNA reads TGCGCCAGCAGCTTGGAGGCCCCGCGGGATGAGCAGTTCTTC. Its protein product is CASSLEAPRDEQFF.

V usage is TRBV10-3 and J usage is TRBJ2-7; TRBD1 might be the D (6 bases). Germline CDR1 ENHRY, CDR2 SYGVKD. The CDR3 has 13 residues. Trimming cost V 5 bases and J 6 bases, with 14 bases left between them. CDR3 sequence: CAISNPRGGEQYF. CDR3 nucleotide sequence: TGTGCCATCAGTAACCCCAGGGGCGGCGAGCAGTACTTC.

CDR3 in amino acids: CASSLLSSGQETQYF. The CDR3 DNA reads as TGCGCCAGCAGCTTGTTGTCTAGCGGACAAGAGACCCAGTACTTC. The V gene is TRBV5-1, the J gene TRBJ2-5; 7 bases agree with TRBD2. The trim removed 1 base at V and 2 bases at J, leaving 5 bases unmatched. The CDR3 spans 15 residues. Germline-derived CDR1 and CDR2 are SGHRS and YFSETQ.

The V call is TRBV10-1, the J call TRBJ1-2; the D is unclear. The CDR3 runs to 11 residues. The ends were cut back, 4 bases at V and 8 bases at J, with 8 bases in the middle. The V gene's germline CDR1 is WNHNN and CDR2 SYGVQD (reference sequence). The CDR3 DNA reads as TGCGCCAGCAGTGTAGAACGGGGCTACACCTTC. Amino acids: CASSVERGYTF.

In DNA form, the CDR3 reads TGTGCCAGTACCTACACCAGGGGGCTGACTAATGAAAAACTGTTTTTT. It encodes CASTYTRGLTNEKLFF. The chain couples TRBV19 to TRBJ1-4, with TRBD1 matching 8 bases. The CDR3 is 16 residues long. CDR1 is LNHDA and CDR2 is SQIVND in the germline V gene (reference sequence). The J segment lost 2 bases and the V segment lost 7 bases, leaving 9 bases of the junction unmatched.

Of note for this clone: At one end the junction does not follow the germline gene, possibly because of a read error. The V and J genes are TRBV11-3 and TRBJ1-2; no definite D call. There are 15 residues in the CDR3. CDR1 is SGHNT and CDR2 is YENEEA in the germline V gene. Written as DNA, the CDR3 is TGTGCCAGCAGCTCTGCTCCGGGTACCGCGGATGGCTACACTTTC. This encodes CASSSAPGTADGYTF.

This chain uses TRBV5-4 with TRBJ1-5; D remains ambiguous. V was trimmed by 4 bases and J by 0 bases, leaving 5 bases between them. Germline V gives CDR1 SGHNT, CDR2 YYREEE (reference sequence). The CDR3 totals 13 residues. The CDR3 spells CASSLDSNQPQHF. CDR3 coding DNA: TGTGCCAGCAGCCTAGATAGCAATCAGCCCCAGCATTTT.

The chain employs TRBV4-1 and TRBJ2-7; D might be TRBD2 (6 bases). Germline assignment: CDR1 MGHRA and CDR2 YSYEKL. The V gene lost 1 base and the J gene lost 7 bases, with 20 bases spanning the gap. The CDR3 is 16 residues long. The CDR3: CASSQVTMGPAGEQYF. In nucleotides, the CDR3 is TGCGCCAGCAGCCAAGTGACTATGGGCCCGGCGGGGGAGCAGTACTTC.

This rearrangement joins TRBV7-2 to TRBJ1-6; a possible D gene is TRBD1 (5 bases). The CDR3 has 14 amino acids. V was cut by 11 bases and J by 4 bases, with 15 bases left in between. Germline loops: CDR1 SGHTA, CDR2 FQGNSA. CDR3 coding DNA: TGTGCCGCATTAGGGCCAGGGTATAATTCACCCCTCCACTTT. This encodes CAALGPGYNSPLHF.

V is TRBV10-2 and J is TRBJ1-1; 9 nucleotides agree with TRBD1. Germline values: CDR1 WSHSY, CDR2 SAAADI. J gave up 6 bases and V 4 bases, and 12 bases lay outside the gene matches. The CDR3 is 16 residues long. CDR3 sequence (DNA): TGCGCCAGCAGTGGATCGCCGGGACAGGGTCTCGCTGAAGCTTTCTTT. Protein: CASSGSPGQGLAEAFF.

J is TRBJ1-5 and V is TRBV11-3; D might be TRBD1 (5 bases). Trimming shortened V by 5 bases and J by 9 bases, and 11 bases separated the two germline ends. This CDR3 comprises 12 residues. The germline CDR1 and CDR2 sequences are SGHNT and YENEEA. CDR3 residues: CASSKGDGPQHF. The DNA for the CDR3 is TGTGCCAGCAGCAAAGGGGACGGGCCCCAGCATTTT.

This clone was recorded a few times. The gene calls are TRBV2 and TRBJ1-6; D gene uncertain. V lost 6 bases, J lost 5 bases, and 5 bases lay in between. Germline V gene lookup returns CDR1 SNHLY and CDR2 FYNNEI. The CDR3 sequence is 12 residues long. CDR3 nucleotides: TGTGCCAGCAGCGGAAATAATTCACCCCTCCACTTT. Protein: CASSGNNSPLHF.